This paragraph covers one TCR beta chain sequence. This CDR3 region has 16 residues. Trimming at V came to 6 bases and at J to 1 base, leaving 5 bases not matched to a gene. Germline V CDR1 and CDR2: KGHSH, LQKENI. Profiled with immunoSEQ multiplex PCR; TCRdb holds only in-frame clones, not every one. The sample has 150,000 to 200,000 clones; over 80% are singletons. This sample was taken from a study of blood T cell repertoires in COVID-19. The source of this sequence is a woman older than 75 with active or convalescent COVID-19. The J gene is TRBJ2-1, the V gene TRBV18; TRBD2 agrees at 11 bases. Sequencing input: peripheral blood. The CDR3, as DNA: TGTGCCAGCTCTCGTTCTAGCGGGGGGTCCTACAATGAGCAGTTCTTC. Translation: CASSRSSGGSYNEQFF.